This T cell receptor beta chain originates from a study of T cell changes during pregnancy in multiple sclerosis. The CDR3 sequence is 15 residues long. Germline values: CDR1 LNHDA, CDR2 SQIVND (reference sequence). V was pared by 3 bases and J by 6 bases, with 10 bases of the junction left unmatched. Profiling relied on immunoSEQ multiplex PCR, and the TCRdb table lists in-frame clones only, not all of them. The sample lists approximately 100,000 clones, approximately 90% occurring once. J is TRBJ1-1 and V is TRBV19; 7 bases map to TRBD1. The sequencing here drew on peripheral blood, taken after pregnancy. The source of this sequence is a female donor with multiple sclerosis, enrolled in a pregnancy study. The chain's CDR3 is CASSMSRQGRAEAFF. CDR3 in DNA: TGTGCCAGTAGTATGTCCCGACAGGGAAGGGCTGAAGCTTTCTTT. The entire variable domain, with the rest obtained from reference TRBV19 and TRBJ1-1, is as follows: DGGITQSPKYLFRKEGQNVTLSCEQNLNHDAMYWYRQDPGQGLRLIYYSQIVNDFQKGDIAEGYSVSREKKESFPLTVTSAQKNPTAFYLCASSMSRQGRAEAFFGQGTRLTVV.